These T cell receptor beta chains were read from a single sample in a study of OX40 agonist ivuxolimab in advanced cancers. Profiled with immunoSEQ multiplex PCR; TCRdb holds only in-frame clones, not every one. The table lists over 14,000 clones, just under 75% of them singletons. Sequenced material: CD4+ or CD8+ T cells sorted from blood, taken in a trial of the OX40 agonist ivuxolimab. The source is an adult with an advanced solid tumor such as melanoma, head and neck, liver or kidney cancer. The CDR3 runs from the conserved cysteine through the conserved F or W. Each record gives: clone size, D gene, J gene, V gene, CDR3 protein, CDR3 DNA. D genes are given only for firm matches. Some rows have no size entry. The others give once, few or many, or a class for an expanded clone.

clone size: few; D gene: TRBD1; J gene: TRBJ2-6; V gene: TRBV6-4; CDR3 protein: CASSDGDSYSGANVLTF; CDR3 DNA: TGTGCCAGCAGTGACGGGGACAGCTACTCTGGGGCCAACGTCCTGACTTTC
clone size: -; D gene: -; J gene: TRBJ1-1; V gene: TRBV19; CDR3 protein: CASRARDTEAFF; CDR3 DNA: TGTGCCAGTAGGGCAAGGGACACTGAAGCTTTCTTT
clone size: -; D gene: TRBD1; J gene: TRBJ2-5; V gene: TRBV5-5; CDR3 protein: CASSSGQGILYQETQYF; CDR3 DNA: TGTGCCAGCAGCTCAGGACAGGGAATTTTATACCAAGAGACCCAGTACTTC
clone size: -; D gene: -; J gene: TRBJ1-5; V gene: TRBV5-8; CDR3 protein: CASSFGPGNQPQHF; CDR3 DNA: TGTGCCAGCAGCTTCGGCCCAGGCAACCAGCCCCAGCATTTT
clone size: -; D gene: -; J gene: TRBJ2-7; V gene: TRBV7-9; CDR3 protein: CASSFLSGNYEQYF; CDR3 DNA: TGTGCCAGCAGCTTCTTATCAGGGAATTACGAGCAGTACTTC
clone size: medium-sized; D gene: TRBD2; J gene: TRBJ2-5; V gene: TRBV5-4; CDR3 protein: CASSTPWGGPQETQYF; CDR3 DNA: TGTGCCAGCAGCACCCCGTGGGGGGGACCCCAAGAGACCCAGTACTTC
clone size: medium-sized; D gene: -; J gene: TRBJ2-7; V gene: TRBV5-4; CDR3 protein: CASSLEGYEQYF; CDR3 DNA: TGTGCCAGCAGCTTGGAGGGGTACGAGCAGTACTTC
clone size: -; D gene: -; J gene: TRBJ2-2; V gene: TRBV19; CDR3 protein: CASSIPREIGELFF; CDR3 DNA: TGTGCCAGTAGTATCCCGAGGGAAATCGGGGAGCTGTTTTTT
clone size: medium-sized; D gene: -; J gene: TRBJ1-2; V gene: TRBV9; CDR3 protein: CASSVDGAGRSNYGYTF; CDR3 DNA: TGTGCCAGCAGCGTAGATGGGGCAGGGAGGTCTAACTATGGCTACACCTTC
clone size: -; D gene: TRBD1; J gene: TRBJ2-7; V gene: TRBV13; CDR3 protein: CASSSGQGGPYEQYF; CDR3 DNA: TGTGCCAGCAGTTCCGGACAGGGGGGGCCCTACGAGCAGTACTTC
clone size: -; D gene: -; J gene: TRBJ1-2; V gene: TRBV27; CDR3 protein: CASSSTDGNYGYTF; CDR3 DNA: TGTGCCAGCAGCTCGACCGACGGTAACTATGGCTACACCTTC
clone size: once; D gene: TRBD2; J gene: TRBJ2-1; V gene: TRBV15; CDR3 protein: CATSREREGYNEQFF; CDR3 DNA: TGTGCCACCAGCAGAGAGCGGGAGGGCTACAATGAGCAGTTCTTC
clone size: -; D gene: -; J gene: TRBJ2-2; V gene: TRBV7-2; CDR3 protein: CASSPELYTGELFF; CDR3 DNA: TGTGCCAGCAGCCCGGAGCTGTACACCGGGGAGCTGTTTTTT
clone size: -; D gene: TRBD1; J gene: TRBJ1-3; V gene: TRBV28; CDR3 protein: CASKWQGGGNTIYF; CDR3 DNA: TGTGCCAGCAAGTGGCAGGGGGGAGGAAACACCATATATTTT
clone size: -; D gene: -; J gene: TRBJ2-1; V gene: TRBV30; CDR3 protein: CAWSVSGYNEQFF; CDR3 DNA: TGTGCCTGGAGTGTAAGCGGCTACAATGAGCAGTTCTTC
clone size: once; D gene: TRBD1; J gene: TRBJ2-2; V gene: TRBV28; CDR3 protein: CASSLWSGQATNTGELFF; CDR3 DNA: TGTGCCAGCAGTTTATGGAGTGGACAGGCTACGAACACCGGGGAGCTGTTTTTT
clone size: medium-sized; D gene: -; J gene: TRBJ1-1; V gene: TRBV19; CDR3 protein: CASSITGRTEAFF; CDR3 DNA: TGTGCCAGCAGTATTACAGGGAGGACTGAAGCTTTCTTT
clone size: -; D gene: -; J gene: TRBJ2-7; V gene: TRBV30; CDR3 protein: CAWSVGRGSYEQYF; CDR3 DNA: TGTGCCTGGAGTGTAGGGCGGGGCTCCTACGAGCAGTACTTC
clone size: -; D gene: TRBD1; J gene: TRBJ2-7; V gene: TRBV7-9; CDR3 protein: CASSLDFGDRGAYEQYF; CDR3 DNA: TGTGCCAGCAGCTTAGACTTCGGAGACAGGGGGGCCTACGAGCAGTACTTC
clone size: -; D gene: -; J gene: TRBJ1-5; V gene: TRBV5-6; CDR3 protein: CASTNRQREASNQPQHF; CDR3 DNA: TGTGCCAGCACCAATCGACAGAGAGAAGCGAGCAATCAGCCCCAGCATTTT
clone size: -; D gene: -; J gene: TRBJ2-1; V gene: TRBV6-6; CDR3 protein: CASSGDANEQFF; CDR3 DNA: TGTGCCAGCAGCGGGGACGCAAATGAGCAGTTCTTC
clone size: -; D gene: TRBD1; J gene: TRBJ2-6; V gene: TRBV7-9; CDR3 protein: CASSLALDRGRGGANVLTF; CDR3 DNA: TGTGCCAGCAGCTTAGCGCTGGACAGGGGGCGGGGTGGGGCCAACGTCCTGACTTTC
clone size: once; D gene: -; J gene: TRBJ1-1; V gene: TRBV5-1; CDR3 protein: CASSASDGYTEAFF; CDR3 DNA: TGCGCCAGCAGCGCCAGTGACGGTTACACTGAAGCTTTCTTT
clone size: -; D gene: TRBD1; J gene: TRBJ2-7; V gene: TRBV6-5; CDR3 protein: CASSLGTGGYEQYF; CDR3 DNA: TGTGCCAGCAGCCTCGGGACAGGGGGCTACGAGCAGTACTTC
clone size: few; D gene: -; J gene: TRBJ1-5; V gene: TRBV7-6; CDR3 protein: CASSLGGDRRNQPQHF; CDR3 DNA: TGTGCCAGCAGCTTAGGTGGGGACCGTCGCAATCAGCCCCAGCATTTT
clone size: -; D gene: -; J gene: TRBJ2-1; V gene: TRBV18; CDR3 protein: CASSPLQGLGNEQFF; CDR3 DNA: TGTGCCAGCTCACCACTCCAGGGGTTAGGGAATGAGCAGTTCTTC
clone size: few; D gene: TRBD2; J gene: TRBJ2-5; V gene: TRBV11-2; CDR3 protein: CASSWLGGTEKLETQYF; CDR3 DNA: TGTGCCAGCAGCTGGTTGGGGGGGACTGAGAAGTTAGAGACCCAGTACTTC
clone size: -; D gene: -; J gene: TRBJ2-1; V gene: TRBV25-1; CDR3 protein: CASSPRTEPYTEQFF; CDR3 DNA: TGTGCCAGCAGTCCTCGGACAGAGCCTTACACGGAGCAGTTCTTC
clone size: -; D gene: -; J gene: TRBJ2-3; V gene: TRBV7-6; CDR3 protein: CASSTGKTDREGADTQYF; CDR3 DNA: TGTGCCAGCAGCACCGGGAAAACAGACAGGGAGGGTGCAGATACGCAGTATTTT
clone size: few; D gene: -; J gene: TRBJ2-2; V gene: TRBV25-1; CDR3 protein: CASTTRCRSEHRGAVF; CDR3 DNA: TGTGCCAGCACAACCAGGTGTCGTTCCGAACACCGGGGAGCTGTTTTT
clone size: -; D gene: -; J gene: TRBJ2-7; V gene: TRBV11-2; CDR3 protein: CASSLDPSYEQYF; CDR3 DNA: TGTGCCAGCAGCTTAGATCCGTCCTACGAGCAGTACTTC
clone size: -; D gene: TRBD2; J gene: TRBJ2-3; V gene: TRBV19; CDR3 protein: CASSPSGSKTDTQYF; CDR3 DNA: TGTGCCAGTAGCCCTAGCGGGAGTAAAACAGATACGCAGTATTTT
clone size: -; D gene: -; J gene: TRBJ2-3; V gene: TRBV27; CDR3 protein: CASSFRESISPDTQYF; CDR3 DNA: TGTGCCAGCAGTTTCCGGGAGTCCATAAGCCCAGATACGCAGTATTTT
clone size: few; D gene: -; J gene: TRBJ1-1; V gene: TRBV5-6; CDR3 protein: CASSLRPPEVAFF; CDR3 DNA: TGTGCCAGCAGCTTAAGACCGCCTGAGGTAGCTTTCTTT
clone size: -; D gene: TRBD2; J gene: TRBJ2-1; V gene: TRBV28; CDR3 protein: CASSSMTSGRVYNEQFF; CDR3 DNA: TGTGCCAGCAGTTCGATGACTAGCGGGAGGGTGTACAATGAGCAGTTCTTC
clone size: -; D gene: TRBD2; J gene: TRBJ2-3; V gene: TRBV11-2; CDR3 protein: CASSLLAGLAGSADTQYF; CDR3 DNA: TGTGCCAGCAGCTTATTAGCGGGACTAGCGGGATCTGCAGATACGCAGTATTTT
clone size: few; D gene: TRBD2; J gene: TRBJ2-1; V gene: TRBV6-6; CDR3 protein: CASSLGLAGDYEQFF; CDR3 DNA: TGTGCCAGCAGTCTCGGGCTAGCGGGAGACTATGAGCAGTTCTTC
clone size: once; D gene: -; J gene: TRBJ2-7; V gene: TRBV5-8; CDR3 protein: CASTEFSPGVDEQYF; CDR3 DNA: TGTGCCAGCACCGAATTTTCCCCAGGGGTGGACGAGCAGTACTTC
clone size: -; D gene: TRBD2; J gene: TRBJ2-7; V gene: TRBV7-8; CDR3 protein: CASSLGTSASYEQYF; CDR3 DNA: TGTGCCAGCAGCTTAGGGACTAGCGCCTCCTACGAGCAGTACTTC
clone size: -; D gene: -; J gene: TRBJ2-7; V gene: TRBV11-3; CDR3 protein: CASSIGTGYGEQYF; CDR3 DNA: TGTGCCAGCAGCATTGGGACGGGTTACGGCGAGCAGTACTTC
clone size: -; D gene: TRBD1; J gene: TRBJ2-2; V gene: TRBV7-7; CDR3 protein: CASSPTGTGTGELFF; CDR3 DNA: TGTGCCAGCAGCCCTACCGGGACAGGGACCGGGGAGCTGTTTTTT
clone size: -; D gene: -; J gene: TRBJ2-7; V gene: TRBV7-2; CDR3 protein: CASSATRGLYEQYF; CDR3 DNA: TGTGCCAGCAGCGCCACTAGGGGCCTCTACGAGCAGTACTTC
clone size: -; D gene: -; J gene: TRBJ2-7; V gene: TRBV7-2; CDR3 protein: CASSLSGSKAYEQYF; CDR3 DNA: TGTGCCAGCAGCCTCTCCGGGTCTAAAGCCTACGAGCAGTACTTC
clone size: -; D gene: -; J gene: TRBJ2-7; V gene: TRBV7-8; CDR3 protein: CASSRVRSEQYF; CDR3 DNA: TGTGCCAGCAGCCGAGTGCGGAGCGAGCAGTACTTC
clone size: -; D gene: TRBD2; J gene: TRBJ2-5; V gene: TRBV5-4; CDR3 protein: CASSLGGLAREYPQYF; CDR3 DNA: TGTGCCAGCAGCTTGGGGGGACTAGCGAGGGAGTACCCCCAGTACTTC
clone size: -; D gene: -; J gene: TRBJ2-7; V gene: TRBV28; CDR3 protein: CASSFRESPYEQYF; CDR3 DNA: TGTGCCAGCAGTTTCCGGGAGTCACCCTACGAGCAGTACTTC
clone size: -; D gene: -; J gene: TRBJ2-1; V gene: TRBV19; CDR3 protein: CASSPIIQGNNEQFF; CDR3 DNA: TGTGCCAGTAGTCCCATCATACAGGGTAACAATGAGCAGTTCTTC
clone size: -; D gene: TRBD1; J gene: TRBJ2-3; V gene: TRBV5-1; CDR3 protein: CASSLEGATDTQYF; CDR3 DNA: TGCGCCAGCAGCTTGGAGGGGGCCACAGATACGCAGTATTTT
clone size: -; D gene: -; J gene: TRBJ2-2; V gene: TRBV7-9; CDR3 protein: CASSPRGGTGNTGELFF; CDR3 DNA: TGTGCCAGCAGCCCGCGGGGTGGGACCGGGAACACCGGGGAGCTGTTTTTT
clone size: few; D gene: -; J gene: TRBJ2-7; V gene: TRBV21-1; CDR3 protein: CASSSGQGGPYEQYF; CDR3 DNA: TGTGCCAGCAGTTCCGGACAGGGGGGGCCCTACGAGCAGTACTTC
clone size: -; D gene: -; J gene: TRBJ1-5; V gene: TRBV14; CDR3 protein: CASRPKRNSNQPQHF; CDR3 DNA: TGTGCCAGCAGACCGAAAAGGAATAGCAATCAGCCCCAGCATTTT
clone size: -; D gene: TRBD2; J gene: TRBJ2-3; V gene: TRBV14; CDR3 protein: CASSQARGGRATDTQYF; CDR3 DNA: TGTGCCAGCAGCCAAGCCCGTGGCGGGAGGGCCACAGATACGCAGTATTTT
clone size: -; D gene: -; J gene: TRBJ2-1; V gene: TRBV28; CDR3 protein: CASRDPYNEQFF; CDR3 DNA: TGTGCCAGCAGGGATCCCTACAATGAGCAGTTCTTC
clone size: -; D gene: -; J gene: TRBJ2-7; V gene: TRBV27; CDR3 protein: CASSTGGSLSSYEQYF; CDR3 DNA: TGTGCCAGCAGTACCGGGGGCTCTCTTAGCTCCTACGAGCAGTACTTC
clone size: few; D gene: -; J gene: TRBJ2-1; V gene: TRBV10-2; CDR3 protein: CASISVQRDEQFF; CDR3 DNA: TGCGCCAGCATTTCGGTGCAGCGGGATGAGCAGTTCTTC
clone size: -; D gene: -; J gene: TRBJ2-3; V gene: TRBV19; CDR3 protein: CASSTQRATDTQYF; CDR3 DNA: TGTGCCAGTAGTACGCAGCGGGCCACAGATACGCAGTATTTT
clone size: -; D gene: TRBD2; J gene: TRBJ2-2; V gene: TRBV7-3; CDR3 protein: CASNLIGGSSGTGELFF; CDR3 DNA: TGTGCCAGCAACTTAATAGGCGGGAGTTCGGGCACCGGGGAGCTGTTTTTT